This record looks at one TCR beta chain sequence and its context. The antigen is unknown. These data are taken from a study of graft-versus-host responses after intestinal transplantation. Study conclusions and caveats: GvH clones detected in recipient marrow included some appearing first in ileum or blood.

V dropped 3 bases and J dropped 6; count of bases not matched to a gene: 4. Germline V gene sequence: CDR1 MNHEY, CDR2 SMNVEV (reference sequence). The CDR3 length is 13 residues. Graft-derived tissue was subjected to processing to liberate intraepithelial and lamina propria lymphocytes. TCRdb's table, derived via immunoSEQ multiplex PCR, lists solely in-frame clones and lacks some. The sample lists tens of thousands of clones, roughly nine tenths occurring once. The sequences come from ileum tissue, collected around 190 days after intestinal transplant. This clonotype originated in a human patient who received an intestinal transplant, so some T cells may come from the graft donor. This sequence joins TRBV27 and TRBJ2-7, with TRBD1 identical over 8 bases. CDR3 bases: TGTGCCAGCAGTTTTGGACAGGGCGCCGAGCAGTACTTC. Protein: CASSFGQGAEQYF.